The rows below give T cell receptor beta chains drawn from one sample of a study of cytomegalovirus exposure and HLA in healthy donors. Some clones are missing from TCRdb's copy, which holds only in-frame ones; the method was immunoSEQ multiplex PCR. This sample has about 190,000 clones; 60% to 80% occur once, and the top ten carry roughly 2.8%. Sequencing was performed on PBMCs. Receptors were obtained from a woman aged 25 to 39 in good health and CMV-seropositive. CDR3s include the opening cysteine and the closing phenylalanine or tryptophan. Fields, in order: D gene, J gene, V gene, clone size, CDR3 DNA, CDR3 protein. The D gene is left open where the match is weak. Not all rows give a size; the values are once, few, many and, for expanded clones, a class.

>-|TRBJ1-4|TRBV6-6|-
TGTGCCAGCAGACCCGGGGTCCGGAGGTCTAATGAAAAACTGTTTTTT
CASRPGVRRSNEKLFF
>-|TRBJ1-2|TRBV12-2|-
TGCGGAAGAATCAGGGCAGGGTGGGACTATGGCTACACCTTC
CGRIRAGWDYGYTF
>-|TRBJ2-7|TRBV28|-
TGTGCCAGCAGTCGGACTCTTTCCTACGAGCAGTACTTC
CASSRTLSYEQYF
>-|TRBJ2-1|TRBV28|-
TGTGCCAGCAGTTTCCCGTACGAGGCCTACAATGAGCAGTTCTTC
CASSFPYEAYNEQFF
>-|TRBJ2-7|TRBV27|-
TGTGCCAGCAGTTTATCAGCGACCTACGAGCAGTACTTC
CASSLSATYEQYF
>-|TRBJ1-1|TRBV6-5|-
TGTGCCGCCGGGGGGCAAATGAACACTGAAGCTTTCTTT
CAAGGQMNTEAFF
>TRBD2|TRBJ2-1|TRBV5-1|few
TGCGCCAGCAGCTCAACTAGCGGCTCCTACAATGAGCAGTTCTTC
CASSSTSGSYNEQFF
>-|TRBJ1-2|TRBV28|-
TGTGCCAGCAGCCCTCCACGGGGGGCCTATGGCTACACCTTC
CASSPPRGAYGYTF
>TRBD1|TRBJ2-1|TRBV6-5|-
TGTGCCAGCAGCCCGGACAGGGCGTTTGATAATGAGCAGTTCTTC
CASSPDRAFDNEQFF
>TRBD2|TRBJ2-7|TRBV5-4|-
TGTGCCAGCAGCTTGGTGCCGGGGGGGGACTACGAGCAGTACTTC
CASSLVPGGDYEQYF
>-|TRBJ2-3|TRBV4-1|-
TGCGCCAGCAGCCAAGGACCCAGGGGCCCGGGTCATACGCAGTATTTT
CASSQGPRGPGHTQYF
>-|TRBJ2-7|TRBV27|-
TGTGCCAGCAGTTACAGTCTACTCTCCTACGAGCAGTACTTC
CASSYSLLSYEQYF
>-|TRBJ2-2|TRBV6-4|-
TGTGCCAGCACTTACACCGGGGAGCTGTTTTTT
CASTYTGELFF
>-|TRBJ1-4|TRBV2|few
TGTGCCAGCAGTGAATTCCTCTCAACTAATGAAAAACTGTTTTTT
CASSEFLSTNEKLFF
>-|TRBJ2-7|TRBV14|-
TGTGCCAGCAGCCAAGCCATGCGGGGCCACGAGCAGTACTTC
CASSQAMRGHEQYF
>-|TRBJ1-6|TRBV14|few
TGTGCCAGCAGCCAAGACTTTTTATCCCTCCACTTT
CASSQDFLSLHF